This T cell receptor beta chain was documented in a study of regulatory T cells in long-lasting Graves disease. To make TCR beta libraries, researchers used iRepertoire HTBI primers and Arm-PCR of CDR3 regions. TCRdb re-called the multiplex PCR reads with MiXCR, one entry per CDR3 protein. The profile shows roughly 380,000 distinct CDR3 sequences, approximately 15% of them singletons. Germline V CDR1 and CDR2: SNHLY, FYNNEI. Trimming shortened V by 6 bases and J by 3 bases, and 11 bases separated the two germline ends. The CDR3 runs 14 residues. Time point: newly diagnosed GD, antithyroid drugs for less than 3 months. The TCR library was made from RNA extracted from PBMCs. The sample also formed part of further work on T cells in Graves' hyperthyroidism and ophthalmopathy.

This chain uses TRBV2 with TRBJ2-2; TRBD1 or TRBD2 may be the D gene (5 bases each). The TCR originated in a man in his forties with Graves disease. This sample comprised peripheral blood mononuclear cells (PBMCs), obtained at new diagnosis, from a patient treated with antithyroid drugs. CDR3 nucleotides: TGTGCCAGCAGCTGGGACCAATACACCGGGGAGCTGTTTTTT. Its translation: CASSWDQYTGELFF.